Below are 31 T cell receptor beta chains sequenced from a single sample in a study of cytomegalovirus exposure and HLA in healthy donors. Clones were sequenced by immunoSEQ multiplex PCR, and TCRdb holds only the in-frame ones, with some missing. The sample includes about 250,000 clones, more than 75% of them seen just once. The sequenced sample was PBMCs. These receptors all stem from a man aged 18 to 29 in good health and CMV-seropositive.

The V gene is TRBV2, the J gene TRBJ2-2, with 8 bases aligning to TRBD2. Germline assignment: CDR1 SNHLY and CDR2 FYNNEI. The V segment lost 7 bases and the J segment 5 bases; nucleotides outside the gene matches: 15. The length of the CDR3 is 17 residues. The CDR3 bases are TGTGCCAGCACCCGGGGGGCCGCCGGGACTAGTACCGGGGAGCTGTTTTTT. This encodes CASTRGAAGTSTGELFF.

V usage is TRBV5-1 and J usage is TRBJ2-7, with D perhaps TRBD1 (5 bases). V was pared by 0 bases and J by 3 bases, with 13 bases between. This CDR3 has 15 amino acids. Germline loops: CDR1 SGHRS, CDR2 YFSETQ. CDR3 residues: CASSLVPQDNYEQYF. CDR3 DNA: TGCGCCAGCAGCTTGGTACCTCAGGACAACTACGAGCAGTACTTC.

The V gene is TRBV7-8, the J gene TRBJ2-7, with D possibly being TRBD1 (6 bases). In germline, CDR1 is SGHVS, CDR2 FQNEAQ. V lost 0 bases and J 0 bases, leaving 15 bases between the germline ends. The CDR3 length is 17 residues. CDR3 nucleotides: TGTGCCAGCAGCTTAGCGCCCACGGGACACCTCTCCTACGAGCAGTACTTC. As protein: CASSLAPTGHLSYEQYF. Full variable domain (remainder filled in from reference TRBV7-8 and TRBJ2-7): GAGVSQSPRYKVAKRGQDVALRCDPISGHVSLFWYQQALGQGPEFLTYFQNEAQLDKSGLPSDRFFAERPEGSVSTLKIQRTQQEDSAVYLCASSLAPTGHLSYEQYFGPGTRLTVT.

V and J are TRBV4-1 and TRBJ2-1, with 11 positions matching TRBD2. With V trimmed by 3 bases and J by 8 bases, 6 bases remained unmatched. This CDR3 contains 15 residues. Germline CDR1 and CDR2: MGHRA and YSYEKL. For the CDR3, the DNA is TGCGCCAGCAGCCATCCGGGACTAGCGGTCCATGAGCAGTTCTTC. Protein product: CASSHPGLAVHEQFF.

The chain is built from TRBV7-2 and TRBJ2-2, with D hard to call. There are 13 residues in the CDR3. Germline CDR1 reads SGHTA; CDR2 reads FQGNSA. Trimming pared 2 bases from V and 5 bases from J, leaving 6 bases between. In nucleotides, the CDR3 is TGTGCCAGCAGCTTATTGGCTACCGGGGAGCTGTTTTTT. Translating it yields CASSLLATGELFF.

This chain uses TRBV9 with TRBJ2-5, with 9 bases lining up with TRBD2. V was clipped by 0 bases and J by 3 bases; unmatched bases: 3. The CDR3 extends over 15 amino acids. Germline assignment: CDR1 SGDLS and CDR2 YYNGEE. In DNA form, the CDR3 reads TGTGCCAGCAGCGTAGGGTCTAGCGGGGAAGAGACCCAGTACTTC. It specifies CASSVGSSGEETQYF.

In this sample, this clone turned up a few times. Here the CDR3 reads CASSLLPVTSGTIGELFF. In DNA, the CDR3 is TGTGCCAGCAGCCTGTTACCGGTCACTAGCGGGACCATCGGGGAGCTGTTTTTT. J is TRBJ2-2 and V is TRBV4-2; 10 bases are a match to TRBD2. CDR3 length: 18 amino acids. Germline CDR1 is LGHNA and CDR2 is YNFKEQ. Losses at the gene ends were 4 bases for V and 7 bases for J; bases not matched to a gene: 15.

The V gene is TRBV29-1, the J gene TRBJ1-3; D is unresolved. Trimming shortened V by 2 bases and J by 4 bases, and 9 bases separated the two germline ends. The CDR3 is made up of 13 amino acids. Germline assignment: CDR1 SQVTM and CDR2 ANQGSEA. The CDR3 DNA reads as TGCAGCGTTGAAATTCCTTTCGGAAACACCATATATTTT. It yields the protein CSVEIPFGNTIYF.

This chain joins TRBV29-1 and TRBJ2-7; a weak D match, TRBD2 (6 bases). CDR1 is SQVTM, CDR2 ANQGSEA, per germline. Trimming took 3 bases from V and 1 from J, leaving 13 bases between them. This CDR3 is 14 amino acids long. The CDR3 nucleotides read TGCAGCGTTGATCGGGACGGACTATCCTACGAGCAGTACTTC. Its translation is CSVDRDGLSYEQYF.

The V and J genes are TRBV27 and TRBJ2-1, with TRBD2 matching 8 bases. Trimming took 8 bases from V and 4 from J; bases not matched to a gene: 4. CDR1 is MNHEY and CDR2 is SMNVEV in the germline V gene (reference sequence). The CDR3 has 13 amino acids. The CDR3 nucleotides are TGTGCCAGCGGACTAGCATGGTACAATGAGCAGTTCTTC. This codes for CASGLAWYNEQFF.

The V gene is TRBV7-2, the J gene TRBJ2-1, with 8 positions matching TRBD2. CDR1 is SGHTA, CDR2 FQGNSA, per germline. The ends lost 5 bases at V and 6 bases at J; junction bases unmatched: 6. The CDR3 is made up of 14 amino acids. This CDR3 reads CASSRAGEGNEQFF. CDR3 sequence (DNA): TGTGCCAGCAGCCGAGCGGGAGAAGGCAATGAGCAGTTCTTC.

J is TRBJ1-1 and V is TRBV29-1, with D possibly being TRBD1 (6 bases). Trimming stripped 7 bases from V and 6 bases from J, with 15 bases between. The germline CDR1 and CDR2 sequences are SQVTM and ANQGSEA. The CDR3 loop spans 12 amino acids. The CDR3 region is CSGRQAGAEAFF. The CDR3 nucleotides read TGCAGCGGGAGACAGGCAGGGGCTGAAGCTTTCTTT.

The chain combines TRBV7-2 with TRBJ1-4; 9 nucleotides align to TRBD1. CDR1 SGHTA and CDR2 FQGNSA come from the germline V gene. There are 14 residues in the CDR3. With 4 bases clipped from V and 6 bases from J, the junction kept 3 bases outside the gene matches. In DNA form, the CDR3 reads TGTGCCAGCAGCTCGTGGACAGGGGATGAAAAACTGTTTTTT. This translates into CASSSWTGDEKLFF.

The CDR3 region is CASSRQGLEYGYTF. CDR3 in DNA: TGTGCCAGCAGCCGACAGGGGCTGGAGTATGGCTACACCTTC. The chain joins TRBV27 to TRBJ1-2; 8 nucleotides agree with TRBD1. The germline gives CDR1 MNHEY, CDR2 SMNVEV (reference sequence). This CDR3 comprises 14 residues. The V gene end was trimmed by 6 bases and the J gene end by 5 bases; junction bases not matched to a gene: 8.

The V call is TRBV5-5, the J call TRBJ1-1; D is undetermined. The V end was cut by 3 bases, the J end by 8 bases, with 8 bases between. The V gene's germline CDR1 is SGHKS and CDR2 YYEKEE (reference sequence). The CDR3 spans 11 residues. The CDR3 spells CASSSYWEAFF. CDR3 coding DNA: TGTGCCAGCAGCTCCTACTGGGAAGCTTTCTTT.

The chain recombines TRBV5-4 with TRBJ2-3, with D possibly TRBD1 on 6 matching bases. The germline CDR1 and CDR2 sequences are SGHNT and YYREEE (reference sequence). The germline V and J ends were trimmed by 3 bases and 0 bases, with 14 bases remaining between them. The CDR3 is 16 amino acids. CDR3: CASSYPGQRSTDTQYF. CDR3 coding DNA: TGTGCCAGCAGCTACCCCGGACAGAGGAGCACAGATACGCAGTATTTT.

This clone occurred a few times. This chain links TRBV7-8 with TRBJ1-2; the match to TRBD1 covers 7 bases. The ends lost 5 bases at V and 2 bases at J; junction bases unmatched: 5. Per the germline V gene, CDR1 is SGHVS and CDR2 is FQNEAQ. The CDR3 totals 14 residues. CDR3 DNA: TGTGCCAGCAGCCATCAGGGGGGGAACTATGGCTACACCTTC. The encoded protein is CASSHQGGNYGYTF.

This chain joins TRBV27 and TRBJ2-7, with D possibly TRBD2 on 6 matching bases. V lost 4 bases and J lost 2, with 15 bases in between. The CDR3 runs to 15 residues. Germline-derived CDR1 and CDR2 are MNHEY and SMNVEV (reference sequence). CDR3 nucleotides: TGTGCCAGCAGTTCCCTCGGGAGCCCCCCCTACGAGCAGTACTTC. This gives the protein CASSSLGSPPYEQYF.

The rearrangement uses TRBV5-4 and TRBJ1-5; possibly TRBD1 for D (6 bases). Per the germline V gene, CDR1 is SGHNT and CDR2 is YYREEE (reference sequence). Trimming removed 6 bases at V and 1 base at J, with 17 bases between. The CDR3 spans 16 residues. The CDR3 DNA reads TGTGCCAGCAACTCCCCAACAGGGAAAAGCAATCAGCCCCAGCATTTT. Its protein product is CASNSPTGKSNQPQHF. Using reference TRBV5-4 and TRBJ1-5 for the parts outside the CDR3, the full variable domain is ETGVTQSPTHLIKTRGQQVTLRCSSQSGHNTVSWYQQALGQGPQFIFQYYREEENGRGNFPPRFSGLQFPNYSSELNVNALELDDSALYLCASNSPTGKSNQPQHFGDGTRLSIL.

This clone was recorded only once. CDR3 region: CASSPTVSTNEKLFF. The CDR3, as DNA: TGTGCCAGCAGTCCGACAGTCTCAACTAATGAAAAACTGTTTTTT. The chain recombines TRBV5-6 with TRBJ1-4, with D possibly TRBD1 on 5 matching bases. The CDR3 has 15 residues. Germline V gene lookup returns CDR1 SGHDT and CDR2 YYEEEE. The ends were cut back, 5 bases at V and 0 bases at J, with 11 bases in the middle.

CDR3 protein: CASKEHSGNTIYF. Here the CDR3 DNA reads TGTGCCAGCAAGGAGCACTCTGGAAACACCATATATTTT. This chain connects TRBV28 to TRBJ1-3; no firm D call. The CDR3 is made up of 13 amino acids. The V end lost 7 bases, the J end lost 0 bases, and 7 bases lay between the germline ends. Germline assignment: CDR1 MDHEN and CDR2 SYDVKM. Full variable domain (remainder filled in from reference TRBV28 and TRBJ1-3): DVKVTQSSRYLVKRTGEKVFLECVQDMDHENMFWYRQDPGLGLRLIYFSYDVKMKEKGDIPEGYSVSREKKERFSLILESASTNQTSMYLCASKEHSGNTIYFGEGSWLTVV.

V is TRBV7-2 and J is TRBJ1-2; TRBD1 agrees at 7 bases. The CDR3 is 14 amino acids. J gave up 2 bases and V 2 bases, and 2 bases lay outside the gene matches. CDR1 is SGHTA and CDR2 is FQGNSA in the germline V gene. CDR3 nucleotide sequence: TGTGCCAGCAGCTTAACAGGGGCCAACTATGGCTACACCTTC. This codes for CASSLTGANYGYTF. Full variable domain (remainder filled in from reference TRBV7-2 and TRBJ1-2): GAGVSQSPSNKVTEKGKDVELRCDPISGHTALYWYRQSLGQGLEFLIYFQGNSAPDKSGLPSDRFSAERTGGSVSTLTIQRTQQEDSAVYLCASSLTGANYGYTFGSGTRLTVV.

The chain carries TRBV4-1 and TRBJ2-7; TRBD1 is a possible D gene (5 bases). The CDR3 is made up of 16 amino acids. Trimming pared 4 bases from V and 2 bases from J, leaving 18 bases between. Germline CDR1 MGHRA, CDR2 YSYEKL. The CDR3 here is CASSREGTGRTYEQYF. CDR3 sequence (DNA): TGCGCCAGCAGCCGGGAAGGCACAGGTCGAACCTACGAGCAGTACTTC.

The chain has TRBV6-5 and TRBJ1-2; D is unresolved. The CDR3 runs 16 residues. The germline CDR1 and CDR2 sequences are MNHEY and SVGAGI. V was cut by 1 base and J by 3 bases, with 15 bases left in between. The CDR3 DNA is TGTGCCAGCAGTTACTACCTCGGTGGAAATGACTATGGCTACACCTTC. Its protein product is CASSYYLGGNDYGYTF.

This clone showed up just once. This rearrangement joins TRBV6-5 to TRBJ2-5, with D possibly being TRBD1 (6 bases). V was shortened by 11 bases and J by 2 bases, with 18 bases between the two germline ends. Looked up from germline, CDR1 is MNHEY and CDR2 is SVGAGI. CDR3 size: 14 residues. CDR3 coding DNA: TGTGCCGCACGTTCGGGACATCGGCAAGAGACCCAGTACTTC. Amino acid sequence: CAARSGHRQETQYF.

This rearrangement joins TRBV18 to TRBJ2-3, with 7 positions matching TRBD1. The CDR3 has 15 amino acids. Germline CDR1 and CDR2: KGHSH and LQKENI. V shed 6 bases, J shed 0 bases, and the junction held 6 bases outside the gene matches. The CDR3 here is CASSTRQGSTDTQYF. CDR3 nucleotide sequence: TGTGCCAGCTCTACGAGACAGGGCAGCACAGATACGCAGTATTTT.

This clone was recorded a few times. The V call is TRBV19, the J call TRBJ1-5; 7 bases map to TRBD1. The V and J ends lost 6 bases and 5 bases, in that order; junction bases with no gene match: 25. The CDR3 runs to 20 residues. Germline V lookup: CDR1 LNHDA, CDR2 SQIVND (reference sequence). CDR3 DNA: TGTGCCAGTAGCGCCCTTTTTTCGCGACAGGGAAAAATAGGAGATCAGCCCCAGCATTTT. It translates to CASSALFSRQGKIGDQPQHF.

V and J are TRBV7-2 and TRBJ2-7, with TRBD2 as a possible D gene (6 bases). The germline CDR1 and CDR2 sequences are SGHTA and FQGNSA. The ends were cut back, 4 bases at V and 1 base at J, with 11 bases in the middle. The CDR3 consists of 14 residues. The DNA for the CDR3 is TGTGCCAGCAGCTCTCACGGACTATCCTACGAGCAGTACTTC. Protein product: CASSSHGLSYEQYF.

This clone was detected only once. V is TRBV27 and J is TRBJ2-7; D gene ambiguous. Trimming cost V 5 bases and J 0 bases, with 5 bases left between them. Germline-derived CDR1 and CDR2 are MNHEY and SMNVEV (reference sequence). The CDR3 runs to 12 residues. The CDR3 region has the DNA TGTGCCAGCAGTGGACCCTCCTACGAGCAGTACTTC. Translation: CASSGPSYEQYF.

This clone appeared once. The CDR3 reads CATSRGRGRSYEQYF. In DNA, the CDR3 is TGTGCCACCAGCAGAGGTAGGGGACGGTCCTACGAGCAGTACTTC. V is TRBV15 and J is TRBJ2-7; D may correspond to TRBD1 or TRBD2 (5 bases each). Trimming shortened V by 1 base and J by 1 base, and 11 bases separated the two germline ends. The V gene's germline CDR1 is LNHNV and CDR2 YYDKDF (reference sequence). The CDR3 is made up of 15 amino acids.

V and J are TRBV4-2 and TRBJ1-2; 8 nucleotides match TRBD1. This CDR3 contains 15 residues. J was trimmed by 3 bases and V by 5 bases; bases with no gene match: 8. Germline V gives CDR1 LGHNA, CDR2 YNFKEQ. The CDR3 bases are TGTGCCAGCAGCTTACGACAGGGGACGGACTATGGCTACACCTTC. This codes for CASSLRQGTDYGYTF.